This T cell receptor (beta chain) was captured by sequencing in a study of response to subunit inactivated influenza vaccine. Study conclusions and caveats: The authors put forward the suggestion that each seasonal influenza vaccination may bring in only a limited number of new T cells.

As regards this clonotype: No antigen is known for it.

CDR3 size: 15 residues. From germline, CDR1 is MNHNS and CDR2 SASEGT. The V gene lost 7 bases and the J gene lost 1 base, with 14 bases spanning the gap. TCRdb called the RT-PCR reads again in MiXCR, with one record for every CDR3 protein. The data show some 300,000 distinct CDR3 sequences, around 20% seen once. The source material was PBMCs from blood, sampled roughly 20 months after vaccination. The clonotype comes from a man between 50 and 69 years old who received an inactivated influenza vaccine. The chain couples TRBV6-1 to TRBJ2-1; D call uncertain. CDR3 amino acids: CASNQSPTSYNEQFF. CDR3 bases: TGTGCCAGCAACCAAAGTCCTACTTCCTACAATGAGCAGTTCTTC.